These T cell receptor gamma chains were read from a single sample in a study of intestinal T cells in coeliac disease. TCRdb re-analyzed the multiplex PCR reads via CATT. The sample shows roughly 370 gamma-chain clones, about 50% of them seen only once. Material: a duodenal biopsy. These receptors were obtained from a human donor who served as a control with a normal duodenal biopsy, not a healthy volunteer. CDR3s leave out the opening cysteine and the closing phenylalanine or tryptophan.

>TRGJ1/TRGJ2|TRGV10
AAWGIKKL
>TRGJP1|TRGV10
AAWDAGWFKI
>TRGJ1/TRGJ2|TRGV4
APGIGGNYYKKL
>TRGJ1/TRGJ2|TRGV10
AGVGANYYKKL
>TRGJ1/TRGJ2|TRGV2
ATWGRGVNYYKKL
>TRGJ1/TRGJ2|TRGV4
ATWMENYYKKL
>TRGJ1/TRGJ2|TRGV3
ATWDSPLRSTSYKKL
>TRGJ1/TRGJ2|TRGV2
ATGTGVGYKKL
>TRGJ1/TRGJ2|TRGV4
APGSGGYKKL
>TRGJ1/TRGJ2|TRGV10
AAWDVSKKL
>TRGJP1|TRGV10
AAWDEAWVWFKI
>TRGJP2|TRGV10
AAWGFKIKT
>TRGJP1|TRGV10
AAWDFNGFKI
>TRGJ1/TRGJ2|TRGV4
ATWDAHKYYKKL
>TRGJP1|TRGV10
AAWGSAGWFKI
>TRGJ1/TRGJ2|TRGV10
AAWDPKKL
>TRGJ1/TRGJ2|TRGV10
AAWDLRVVYKKL
>TRGJ1/TRGJ2|TRGV4
ATEPGRVIIKKL
>TRGJP1|TRGV3
AHLGGGYTTGWFKI
>TRGJ1/TRGJ2|TRGV9
ALWEVPNYYKKL
>TRGJP2|TRGV10
AAWWPDWIKT
>TRGJ1/TRGJ2|TRGV2
ATWDGQGITKKL
>TRGJP2|TRGV10
AGVGFKIKT
>TRGJ1/TRGJ2|TRGV5
ATWDRPQSDYKKL
>TRGJ1/TRGJ2|TRGV5
ATWGRGKKL
>TRGJ1/TRGJ2|TRGV8
ATWGSHKKL
>TRGJ1/TRGJ2|TRGV8
ATWDPLRYYKKL
>TRGJP1|TRGV11
ACWKVHCWFKI
>TRGJ1/TRGJ2|TRGV9
ALWETYYKKL
>TRGJ1/TRGJ2|TRGV10
AAWVPGGYKKL
>TRGJ1/TRGJ2|TRGV2
ATWDGGCQKL
>TRGJ1/TRGJ2|TRGV2
ATWDALNYYKKL
>TRGJ1/TRGJ2|TRGV10
AAWGGSNYYKKL
>TRGJ1/TRGJ2|TRGV10
AAWGIILYKKL
>TRGJ1/TRGJ2|TRGV5
AHLGQAGYKKL
>TRGJP2|TRGV2
ATWGPGDWIKT
>TRGJP1|TRGV4
AHLGWPWFKI
>TRGJ1/TRGJ2|TRGV5
ATWDRGMWDYKKL
>TRGJP1|TRGV11
ACLEGPLVWFKI
>TRGJ1/TRGJ2|TRGV2
ATWDGDSEKL